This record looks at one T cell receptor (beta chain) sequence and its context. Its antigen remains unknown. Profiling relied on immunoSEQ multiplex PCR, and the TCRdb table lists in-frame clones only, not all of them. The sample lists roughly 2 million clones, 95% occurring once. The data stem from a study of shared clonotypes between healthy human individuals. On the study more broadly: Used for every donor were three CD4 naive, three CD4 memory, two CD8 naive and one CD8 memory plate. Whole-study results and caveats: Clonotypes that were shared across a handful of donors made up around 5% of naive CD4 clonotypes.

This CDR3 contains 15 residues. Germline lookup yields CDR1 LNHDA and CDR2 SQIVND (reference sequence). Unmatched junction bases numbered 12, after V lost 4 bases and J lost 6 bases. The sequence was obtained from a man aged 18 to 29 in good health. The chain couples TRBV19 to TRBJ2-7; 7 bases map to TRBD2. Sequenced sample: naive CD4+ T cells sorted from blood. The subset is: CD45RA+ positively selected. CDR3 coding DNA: TGTGCCAGTAGTAACGGGGGGACTATAGTTCGCGAGCAGTACTTC. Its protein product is CASSNGGTIVREQYF. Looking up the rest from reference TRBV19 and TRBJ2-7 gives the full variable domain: DGGITQSPKYLFRKEGQNVTLSCEQNLNHDAMYWYRQDPGQGLRLIYYSQIVNDFQKGDIAEGYSVSREKKESFPLTVTSAQKNPTAFYLCASSNGGTIVREQYFGPGTRLTVT.